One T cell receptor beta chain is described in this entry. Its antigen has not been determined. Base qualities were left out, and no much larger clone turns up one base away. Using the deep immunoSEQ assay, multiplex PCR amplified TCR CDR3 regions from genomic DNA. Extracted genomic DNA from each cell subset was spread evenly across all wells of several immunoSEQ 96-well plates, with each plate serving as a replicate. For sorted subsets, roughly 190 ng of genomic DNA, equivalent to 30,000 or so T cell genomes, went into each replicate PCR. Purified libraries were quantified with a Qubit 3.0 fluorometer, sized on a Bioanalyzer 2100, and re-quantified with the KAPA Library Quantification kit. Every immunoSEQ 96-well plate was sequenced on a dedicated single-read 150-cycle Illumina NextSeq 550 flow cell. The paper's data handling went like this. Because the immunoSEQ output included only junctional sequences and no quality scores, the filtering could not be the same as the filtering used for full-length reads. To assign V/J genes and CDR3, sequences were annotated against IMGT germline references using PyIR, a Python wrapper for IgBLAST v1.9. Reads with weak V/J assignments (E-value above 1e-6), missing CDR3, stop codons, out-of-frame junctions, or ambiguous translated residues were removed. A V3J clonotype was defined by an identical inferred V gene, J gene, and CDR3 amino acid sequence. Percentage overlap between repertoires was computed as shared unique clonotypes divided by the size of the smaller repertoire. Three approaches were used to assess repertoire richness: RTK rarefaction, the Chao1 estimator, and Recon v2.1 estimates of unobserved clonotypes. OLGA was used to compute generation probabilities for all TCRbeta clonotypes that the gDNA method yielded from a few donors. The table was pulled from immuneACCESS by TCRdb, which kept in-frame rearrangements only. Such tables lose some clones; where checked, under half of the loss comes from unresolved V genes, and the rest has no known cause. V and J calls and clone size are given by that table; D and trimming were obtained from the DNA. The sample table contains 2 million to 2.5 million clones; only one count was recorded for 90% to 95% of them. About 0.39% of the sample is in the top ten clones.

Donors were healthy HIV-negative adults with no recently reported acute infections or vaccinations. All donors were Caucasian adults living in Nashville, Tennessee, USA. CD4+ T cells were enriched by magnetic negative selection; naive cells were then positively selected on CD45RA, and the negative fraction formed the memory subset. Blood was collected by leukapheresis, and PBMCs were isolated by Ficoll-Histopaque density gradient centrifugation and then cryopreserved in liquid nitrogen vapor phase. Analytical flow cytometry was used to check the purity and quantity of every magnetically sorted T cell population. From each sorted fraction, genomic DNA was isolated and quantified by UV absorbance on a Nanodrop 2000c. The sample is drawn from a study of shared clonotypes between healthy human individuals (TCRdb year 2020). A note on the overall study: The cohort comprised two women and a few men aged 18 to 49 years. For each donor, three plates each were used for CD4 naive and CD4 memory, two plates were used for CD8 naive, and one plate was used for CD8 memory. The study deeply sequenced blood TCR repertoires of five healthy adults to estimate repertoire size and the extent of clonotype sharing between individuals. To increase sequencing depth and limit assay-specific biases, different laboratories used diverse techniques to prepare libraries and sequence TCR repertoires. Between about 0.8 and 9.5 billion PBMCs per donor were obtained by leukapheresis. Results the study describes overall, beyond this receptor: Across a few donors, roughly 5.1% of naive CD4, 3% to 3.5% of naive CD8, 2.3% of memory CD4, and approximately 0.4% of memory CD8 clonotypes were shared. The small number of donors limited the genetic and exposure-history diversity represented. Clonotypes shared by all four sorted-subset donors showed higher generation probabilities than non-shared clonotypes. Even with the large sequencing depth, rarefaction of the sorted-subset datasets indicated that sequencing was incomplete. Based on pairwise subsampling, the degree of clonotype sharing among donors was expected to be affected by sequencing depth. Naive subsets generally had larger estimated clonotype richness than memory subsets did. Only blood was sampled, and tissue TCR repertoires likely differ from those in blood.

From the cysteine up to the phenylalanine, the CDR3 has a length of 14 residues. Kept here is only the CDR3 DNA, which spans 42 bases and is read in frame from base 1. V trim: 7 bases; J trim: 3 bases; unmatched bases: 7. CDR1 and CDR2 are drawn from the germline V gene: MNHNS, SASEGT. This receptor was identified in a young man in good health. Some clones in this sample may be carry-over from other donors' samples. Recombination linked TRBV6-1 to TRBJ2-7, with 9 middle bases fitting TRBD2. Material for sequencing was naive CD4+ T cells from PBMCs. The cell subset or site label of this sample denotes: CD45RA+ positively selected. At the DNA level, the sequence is TGTGCCAGCATGAGGCTAGCGGGGATCTACGAGCAGTACTTC. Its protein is CASMRLAGIYEQYF.